This TCR beta chain was documented in a study of beta chain features in type 1 diabetes. Study findings and constraints: In every one of the four CD4+ subsets, TCRB CDR3s were moderately but significantly shorter in Type 1 diabetes patients. In type 1 diabetes patients, VDJ junctions had fewer insertions; deletions at these junctions were more frequent. Patients showed naive, central memory and Treg TCRB repertoires that appeared more similar than those of healthy donors. Any role of HLA type in TCRB rearrangement remained unresolved here.

A note on this clone: Its specificity is not known.

A CD45RO/CCR7/CD25/CD127/CD95/CD27 panel sorted naive, central memory, regulatory and stem cell-like memory CD4+ cells. Every bit of the isolated RNA underwent reverse transcription, so sequencing read expressed TCRB transcripts. The assay was immunoSEQ multiplex PCR, and TCRdb's table has in-frame clones only and misses some. The profile shows 500,000 to 850,000 clones, over 13% of them singletons. This CDR3 contains 16 residues. Germline values: CDR1 SQVTM, CDR2 ANQGSEA. After removal of 1 base from V and 3 bases from J, the junction contained 8 bases not matched to a gene. The J gene is TRBJ2-3, the V gene TRBV29-1, with 9 positions matching TRBD2. The source is a young man with type 1 diabetes. The specimen sequenced was naive CD4+ T cells from blood. In nucleotides, the CDR3 is TGCAGCGTTGAAGGGCTCCCTGCGGGAGGGACAGATACGCAGTATTTT. It specifies CSVEGLPAGGTDTQYF.